Listed here is a single TCR beta chain. It has no known antigen specificity. Within one base of it there is no much larger clone, and no base qualities were kept. The library was prepared using PCR. At the Johns Hopkins FTIC core, DNA from the cultured CD4+ T cells underwent TCR sequencing with the Oncomine TCR Beta short-read assay. Genomic DNA was extracted from the cultured CD4+ T cells with the QIAamp micro DNA kit. The Oncomine TCR Beta libraries from cultured CD4+ T cells were pooled using unique dual indexes and then sequenced on an Illumina iSeq 100. The authors processed their data as follows. Non-productive sequences were filtered out, and CDR3s that did not start with C, did not end with F or W, or were shorter than 7 amino acids were discarded. The MANAFEST web application identified antigen-specific clonotypes by comparing peptide-stimulated wells against reference wells and other culture wells. To be called positive, a clone needed an FDR below 0.05, an odds ratio above 5, and a productive frequency above 0.1% in at least two of three replicate wells. A clonotype was classed as cross-reactive if the clonotype showed significant expansion both in SARS-CoV-2 spike wells and in at least one common cold coronavirus spike condition. Using R version 3.6.1, CDR3 homology was evaluated through Levenshtein distances (stringdist) along with unrooted phylogenetic trees (ape). TCRdb redid the processing of the public reads, applying fastp at Q25 and MiXCR, and retained in-frame beta chains. Every CDR3 protein is listed once, alongside the most common genes and DNA of its rows. The V and J calls and clone size are TCRdb's, not the authors'. A total of under 30,000 distinct CDR3 sequences appear in this sample, around 70% of them only once. Clones ranked in the top ten supply roughly 20% of the sample.

The CDR3 starts with the cysteine, ends with the phenylalanine, and has 14 residues. Of the read, only the CDR3 DNA is kept; its 42 bases are in frame from base 1. CDR1 and CDR2 are read off the germline V gene as SGHDT and YYEEEE. Trimming takes 0 bases from V and 0 bases from J, and the germline ends sit 6 bases apart. This specimen comes from a study of vaccination and CD4 T cells after COVID-19 (dated by TCRdb to between 2022 and 2023). A note on the overall study: Six males and four females were included in the convalescent cohort, with two Hispanic individuals, seven Caucasians, two Asians and one multiracial person represented. The time from the second vaccine dose to post-vaccine blood sampling had a median of roughly 70 days and ranged from about 14 to 250 days. In control cultures, a CEFX viral epitope pool was used as positive control, an HIV-1 Nef peptide pool was used as negative control, or no peptide was added. The spike-specific CD4+ TCR repertoire was compared before and after mRNA vaccination in fewer than eleven COVID-19 convalescent patients and a few infection-naive healthy vaccine recipients. Each participant got two doses of either the Pfizer-BioNTech BNT162b2 vaccine (n=8) or the Moderna mRNA-1273 vaccine (n=2). Overlapping spike peptide pools from SARS-CoV-2 and from the common cold coronaviruses HCoV-NL63, HCoV-OC43 and HCoV-229E were used as culture stimuli. Post-COVID blood samples from convalescent patients were collected a median of around 110 days after diagnosis, with a range of 35 to 161 days.

The paper's findings and limits, for the study overall: The number of convalescent patients in the study was relatively small, and the study did not examine early timepoints following natural infection. Although the median number of SARS-CoV-2-reactive clonotypes went up from around 19 after infection to around 39 after vaccination, the increase was not significant. Among convalescent patients, a median roughly 90% of the SARS-CoV-2-reactive clones seen after vaccination appeared only after vaccination, which suggests priming specific to the vaccine. Of the vaccine-specific clones in convalescent patients, 304 of 307, or nearly all, reacted only to SARS-CoV-2 spike and did not cross-react with common cold coronaviruses.

The treatment or condition label on this specimen signifies: approximately 9-day PBMC culture with coronavirus spike peptide pools or control peptides (ViraFEST assay). To expand antigen-specific T cells with peptide pools and then pick out the expanded clonotypes through TCR sequencing, the study relied on the ViraFEST assay. The absence of prior SARS-CoV-2 infection in healthy vaccine recipients was confirmed by negative nucleocapsid antibody tests before and after vaccination. Approximately 2.1 million PBMCs per well were cultured in IMDM with roughly 5% human AB serum and roughly 10 IU/ml IL-2, plus 10 ug/ml peptide pools. Half of the culture medium was replaced with fresh IL-2-containing medium on days 3 and 7. After more than 8 days of culture, CD4+ T cells were isolated by negative selection using the EasySep CD4+ T cell isolation kit. Ficoll-Paque Plus gradient centrifugation was used to isolate PBMCs from whole blood, and the isolated PBMCs were then either used fresh or cryopreserved at -140C. Culture conditions were generally each tested in triplicate wells.

In this chain, TRBV5-6 is recombined with TRBJ1-1, with no confidently assigned D gene. The source is a human donor who received a COVID-19 vaccine. The source material was CD4+ T cells from blood, cultured in vitro, sampled after SARS-CoV-2 vaccination. This receptor has the CDR3 CASSLGLVNTEAFF. The nucleotide sequence is given as TGTGCCAGCAGCTTGGGGTTGGTGAACACTGAAGCTTTCTTT.